These 25 T cell receptor beta chains were all obtained from the same sample, sequenced in a study of shared clonotypes between healthy human individuals. The method was immunoSEQ multiplex PCR; TCRdb's version includes in-frame clones alone and lacks a portion of them. Of about 510,000 clones in the sample, more than 65% were seen once. Sample: PBMCs. Receptors were obtained from a woman aged 35 to 49 in good health. Some clones in this sample may be carry-over from other donors' samples.

This clone was recorded only once. This sequence joins TRBV2 and TRBJ2-7; weak D call: TRBD1 (5 bases). The germline CDR1 and CDR2 sequences are SNHLY and FYNNEI. Trimming took off 6 bases at V and 4 bases at J, with 7 bases between the two ends. This CDR3 spans 11 amino acids. The CDR3 DNA sequence: TGTGCCAGCAGAGACAGTTACGAGCAGTACTTC. This encodes CASRDSYEQYF.

This clone was counted once. V is TRBV27 and J is TRBJ2-7; no firm D call. The CDR3 extends over 14 amino acids. From germline, CDR1 is MNHEY and CDR2 SMNVEV (reference sequence). Between the trimmed V and J ends, which lost 2 bases and 2 bases, there was a span of 10 bases. CDR3 in amino acids: CASSLGLPPYEQYF. CDR3 sequence (DNA): TGTGCCAGCAGTTTAGGGCTACCACCCTACGAGCAGTACTTC.

This clone appeared once. V usage is TRBV6-5 and J usage is TRBJ2-5; D is perhaps TRBD1 (6 bases). Looked up from germline, CDR1 is MNHEY and CDR2 is SVGAGI. V lost 6 bases to trimming and J lost 2 bases, with 16 bases between them. The length of the CDR3 is 15 residues. Written as DNA, the CDR3 is TGTGCCAGCAGCAGAGGACAGTTTGATCAAGAGACCCAGTACTTC. Its translation: CASSRGQFDQETQYF.

The chain recombines TRBV21-1 with TRBJ2-7; the D call in the table, TRBD1, was not verified against the DNA. TRBV21-1 constitutes a pseudogene. The CDR3 runs 15 residues. CDR3 in DNA: TGTGCCAGCAGCAAAGAAGGGGACAGCTACTACGAGCAGTACTTC. As protein: CASSKEGDSYYEQYF.

This clone was observed at least ten times. The V and J genes are TRBV7-9 and TRBJ2-2; D unclear. The ends were cut back, 9 bases at V and 6 bases at J, with 20 bases in the middle. Germline V gene sequence: CDR1 SEHNR, CDR2 FQNEAQ (reference sequence). The CDR3 covers 15 residues. The chain's CDR3 is CARLRPPVRAGELFF. The CDR3 region has the DNA TGTGCCAGACTTCGTCCTCCGGTTCGCGCCGGGGAGCTGTTTTTT.

The J gene is TRBJ1-4, the V gene TRBV15; D perhaps matches TRBD1 (5 bases). Trimming removed 1 base at V and 0 bases at J, with 12 bases between. CDR1 is LNHNV and CDR2 is YYDKDF in the germline V gene (reference sequence). The CDR3 spans 17 residues. The DNA of the CDR3 is TGTGCCACCAGCAGAGTGGGGGGGGAAGCAACTAATGAAAAACTGTTTTTT. Amino acid sequence: CATSRVGGEATNEKLFF.

CDR3 amino acids: CASSLGGTSGAEQFF. DNA for the CDR3: TGTGCCAGCAGCTTAGGAGGGACTAGCGGGGCTGAGCAGTTCTTC. The genes are TRBV7-6 and TRBJ2-1, with TRBD2 matching over 13 bases. Germline CDR1 is SGHVS and CDR2 is FNYEAQ. V lost 1 base and J lost 9; bases outside the gene matches: 3. The length of the CDR3 is 15 residues.

The rearrangement uses TRBV7-9 and TRBJ1-2, with 8 bases matching TRBD1. With 1 base clipped from V and 8 bases from J, the junction kept 6 bases outside the gene matches. Germline CDR1 SEHNR, CDR2 FQNEAQ (reference sequence). There are 14 residues in the CDR3. The CDR3 region has the DNA TGTGCCAGCAGCTTAGGGACAGGGTTAAGAGGCTACACCTTC. It is translated as CASSLGTGLRGYTF.

The CDR3 DNA follows: TGTGCCAGCAGTCCCCGCCGGGACAGGGCCGATACGCAGTATTTT. Translation gives CASSPRRDRADTQYF. The V call is TRBV6-6, the J call TRBJ2-3; TRBD1 matches at 9 bases. The CDR3 loop spans 15 amino acids. Germline loops: CDR1 MNHNY, CDR2 SVGAGI (reference sequence). Unmatched junction bases numbered 9, after V lost 5 bases and J lost 6 bases.

The chain couples TRBV6-6 to TRBJ1-2, with D perhaps matching TRBD1 (6 bases). V was trimmed by 4 bases and J by 4 bases, leaving 16 bases between them. This CDR3 has 15 residues. The germline CDR1 and CDR2 sequences are MNHNY and SVGAGI (reference sequence). The CDR3 spells CASSSHEGEGYGYTF. The CDR3 bases are TGTGCCAGCAGTTCCCACGAGGGGGAGGGCTATGGCTACACCTTC.

This clone was seen once. The chain employs TRBV15 and TRBJ1-2; TRBD1 matches 8 bases. Germline V gene sequence: CDR1 LNHNV, CDR2 YYDKDF (reference sequence). The CDR3 consists of 15 residues. The ends lost 1 base at V and 4 bases at J; junction bases unmatched: 5. CDR3 in amino acids: CATSRGTGSGYGYTF. The CDR3 DNA sequence: TGTGCCACCAGCAGAGGGACAGGGAGCGGCTATGGCTACACCTTC.

As concerns this clone: Other DNA variants within this sample encode the same CDR3. The chain recombines TRBV10-3 with TRBJ1-3; the D gene is possibly TRBD1 (6 bases). This CDR3 is built from 15 residues. V was cut by 0 bases and J by 4 bases, with 10 bases left in between. Germline V gene data show CDR1 as ENHRY and CDR2 as SYGVKD. This CDR3 reads CAISESGGSGNTIYF. CDR3 coding DNA: TGTGCCATCAGTGAGTCAGGGGGAAGCGGAAACACCATATATTTT.

This clone came up once. CDR3 sequence reads: CASTVSGGKAFNEQFF. The CDR3 bases are TGTGCCAGCACTGTGTCGGGGGGGAAGGCCTTCAATGAGCAGTTCTTC. V and J are TRBV7-9 and TRBJ2-1; 8 bases are a match to TRBD2. Germline lookup yields CDR1 SEHNR and CDR2 FQNEAQ (reference sequence). J lost 6 bases, V lost 7 bases, and 14 bases had no gene match. This CDR3 has 16 amino acids.

The chain recombines TRBV5-1 with TRBJ1-1, with 7 bases matching TRBD1. Per the germline V gene, CDR1 is SGHRS and CDR2 is YFSETQ. Trimming removed 4 bases from V and 2 bases from J; junction bases left unmatched: 8. This CDR3 has 15 residues. The CDR3 loop reads CASSGGGTANTEAFF. The CDR3 coding sequence is TGCGCCAGCAGCGGGGGCGGGACAGCAAACACTGAAGCTTTCTTT.

This clone has only one observation. V is TRBV15 and J is TRBJ1-1; D unresolved. Germline CDR1 reads LNHNV; CDR2 reads YYDKDF (reference sequence). The CDR3 length is 15 residues. V gave up 1 base and J gave up 1 base, with 10 bases separating them. The CDR3 DNA sequence: TGTGCCACCAGCAGAGGCCGGGCCCCGAACACTGAAGCTTTCTTT. As protein: CATSRGRAPNTEAFF. Based on the CDR3 plus reference TRBV15 and TRBJ1-1, the full variable domain is DAMVIQNPRYQVTQFGKPVTLSCSQTLNHNVMYWYQQKSSQAPKLLFHYYDKDFNNEADTPDNFQSRRPNTSFCFLDIRSPGLGDTAMYLCATSRGRAPNTEAFFGQGTRLTVV.

The gene calls are TRBV19 and TRBJ2-2; 10 nucleotides line up with TRBD2. The CDR3 is made up of 16 amino acids. Germline values: CDR1 LNHDA, CDR2 SQIVND (reference sequence). Losses at the gene ends were 5 bases for V and 3 bases for J; bases not matched to a gene: 6. The CDR3 DNA reads as TGTGCCAGTAGTTCGAGCGGGAGGGGCTACACCGGGGAGCTGTTTTTT. Amino acid sequence: CASSSSGRGYTGELFF.

Many counts were recorded for this clone. V gene TRBV6-4 combines with J gene TRBJ2-3; unclear D gene. This CDR3 is 14 amino acids long. With 2 bases removed from V and 2 bases from J, the gap between germline ends came to 8 bases. Germline V gene lookup returns CDR1 MRHNA and CDR2 SNTAGT. The CDR3 region is CASSDRTDTDTQYF. CDR3 nucleotides: TGTGCCAGCAGTGACCGGACGGACACAGATACGCAGTATTTT.

The rearrangement uses TRBV19 and TRBJ1-5; D might be TRBD1 (6 bases). Germline V gives CDR1 LNHDA, CDR2 SQIVND (reference sequence). The CDR3 contains 13 residues. CDR3 sequence reads: CGPPGHRNQPQHF. CDR3 DNA: TGTGGCCCCCCGGGACATCGCAATCAGCCCCAGCATTTT.

The chain employs TRBV5-6 and TRBJ2-1, with 8 bases aligning to TRBD1. CDR3 length equals 16 residues. V was pared by 0 bases and J by 2 bases, with 4 bases of the junction left unmatched. CDR1 and CDR2 (germline): SGHDT, YYEEEE. CDR3: CASSLVGQGTYNEQFF. CDR3 sequence (DNA): TGTGCCAGCAGCTTGGTTGGACAGGGCACCTACAATGAGCAGTTCTTC.

The CDR3 DNA follows: TGTGCCAGCAGCTTAGTCCCAGGGGAAGCTGGAAACACCATATATTTT. As protein: CASSLVPGEAGNTIYF. The chain joins TRBV7-6 to TRBJ1-3, with D possibly matching TRBD1 (6 bases). The CDR3 sequence is 16 residues long. The V end lost 1 base, the J end lost 2 bases, and 12 bases lay between the germline ends. Germline V gene data show CDR1 as SGHVS and CDR2 as FNYEAQ.

The chain joins TRBV5-5 to TRBJ1-2; D gene uncertain. Germline V gives CDR1 SGHKS, CDR2 YYEKEE (reference sequence). The CDR3 contains 13 residues. V dropped 0 bases and J dropped 1 base, with 4 bases sitting between them. The CDR3 is CASSLGLNYGYTF. CDR3 coding DNA: TGTGCCAGCAGCTTGGGACTTAACTATGGCTACACCTTC.

The sample holds many counts of this clone. This specimen includes other DNA sequences encoding the same CDR3. The gene calls are TRBV2 and TRBJ1-5, with a tentative D call TRBD1 (5 bases). Trimming took off 5 bases at V and 0 bases at J, with 8 bases between the two ends. CDR1 SNHLY and CDR2 FYNNEI come from the germline V gene. The CDR3 is made up of 14 amino acids. The CDR3 reads CASSPQGSNQPQHF. CDR3 nucleotide sequence: TGTGCCAGCAGTCCTCAGGGTAGCAATCAGCCCCAGCATTTT.

This chain uses TRBV15 with TRBJ2-2, with TRBD1 matching over 9 bases. CDR1 LNHNV and CDR2 YYDKDF come from the germline V gene (reference sequence). The CDR3 is 15 residues long. V was pared by 5 bases and J by 4 bases, with 5 bases of the junction left unmatched. CDR3 residues: CATSQDRGGTGELFF. The CDR3 bases are TGTGCCACCAGCCAGGACAGGGGCGGCACCGGGGAGCTGTTTTTT.

Remarks on this clone: With a much larger clone just one base away, this may be a read error. Different DNA sequences within this sample yield the same CDR3. The chain carries TRBV7-9 and TRBJ2-5; possibly TRBD1 for D (6 bases). CDR1 and CDR2 from the germline V gene are SEHNR and FQNEAQ (reference sequence). V was clipped by 0 bases and J by 5 bases, with 7 bases between them. The CDR3 has 13 residues. CDR3 sequence reads: CASSLAGAETQYF. In DNA, the CDR3 is TGTGCCAGCAGCTTAGCGGGGGCGGAGACCCAGTACTTC.

Here the CDR3 DNA reads TGTGCCAGCAGCCGGACAGGGGAGAACATTCAGTACTTC. Translation: CASSRTGENIQYF. V usage is TRBV7-2 and J usage is TRBJ2-4, with 9 nucleotides matching TRBD1. From germline, CDR1 is SGHTA and CDR2 FQGNSA. The CDR3 is 13 amino acids. Losses at the gene ends were 5 bases for V and 7 bases for J; bases not matched to a gene: 3.